The rows below give T cell receptor beta chains drawn from one sample of a study of T cell repertoires in cytomegalovirus infection. TCRdb processed the reads anew with MiXCR; each CDR3 protein has one entry. The sample records about 680,000 distinct CDR3 sequences, 24% being singletons. The specimen was CD8+ T cells from PBMCs. All receptors derive from a human donor in good health (CMV status not recorded). Some clones in this sample may be carry-over from other donors' samples. The CDR3 runs from the conserved cysteine through the conserved F or W. Some rows have no size entry. The others give once, few or many, or a class for an expanded clone.

CDR3: CASNRGPEQYF
size: few
V: TRBV2

CDR3: CASSPPLSVPAALPTQGGTEAFF
size: .
V: TRBV7-9

CDR3: CASSRDGRGTEQFF
size: few
V: TRBV11-2

CDR3: CASSGDRGDGNQPQHF
size: few
V: TRBV5-6

CDR3: CASSSRGGASYNEQFF
size: few
V: TRBV7-6

CDR3: CASSFLQGGMNTEAFF
size: many
V: TRBV28

CDR3: CASSLAGYGQPQHF
size: .
V: TRBV7-6

CDR3: CASSFRASYEQYF
size: .
V: TRBV12-3/TRBV12-4

CDR3: CASSMDLAGENGELFF
size: .
V: TRBV19

CDR3: CASSLGDMNTGELFF
size: few
V: TRBV7-9

CDR3: CASSLTGDYQETQYF
size: few
V: TRBV7-3

CDR3: CASSFSRRGANTGELFF
size: many
V: TRBV28

CDR3: CSVVGGTVTSSGANVLTF
size: .
V: TRBV29-1

CDR3: CASRTDRGSMKTGELFF
size: .
V: TRBV7-9

CDR3: CASSYSIVGTQYF
size: .
V: TRBV6-5

CDR3: CASKHRQGTEAFF
size: many
V: TRBV19

CDR3: CASSPPGHSTYEQYF
size: few
V: TRBV2

CDR3: CASSRDRHYNSPLHF
size: .
V: TRBV2

CDR3: CASRTAALEQYF
size: many
V: TRBV7-9

CDR3: CASSGYGYGQRETQYF
size: few
V: TRBV11-2

CDR3: CSVGTGPYEQYF
size: .
V: TRBV29-1

CDR3: CSVPRTGGATEAFF
size: few
V: TRBV20-1

CDR3: CASSDGKAGISTDTQYF
size: .
V: TRBV6-4

CDR3: CASSPLRVSYNEQFF
size: many
V: TRBV7-9

CDR3: CASSLGLTTDTQYF
size: many
V: TRBV7-6

CDR3: CASSLGWQGARYNERFF
size: .
V: TRBV7-9

CDR3: CASSARDSSTDTQYF
size: .
V: TRBV9

CDR3: CSAPRGETNTGELFF
size: .
V: TRBV20-1

CDR3: CASTPSGYEQYF
size: .
V: TRBV25-1

CDR3: CASSSDRTEQFF
size: .
V: TRBV6-2/TRBV6-3

CDR3: CASSPGAGPPARYGYTF
size: few
V: TRBV4-1

CDR3: CASSPTGAANEKLFF
size: many
V: TRBV11-2

CDR3: CASSLVSAGGPSYNEQFF
size: many
V: TRBV11-3

CDR3: CSVAGTSPYNEQFF
size: few
V: TRBV29-1

CDR3: CSAAGLAKNEQFF
size: .
V: TRBV20-1

CDR3: CASSPSGSKGPQHF
size: many
V: TRBV7-8